Described below is a single TCR beta chain sequence and its context. The antigen remains unidentified. RNA extraction was followed by reverse transcription into cDNA, which acted as the sequencing template. Repertoires were generated with immunoSEQ multiplex PCR, while TCRdb's copy carries only in-frame clones and drops some. The sample has 150,000 to 200,000 clones, around three fifths seen once. This record comes from a study of CD8+ T cells in alopecia areata. CDR1 is MNHNY and CDR2 is SVGAGI in the germline V gene (reference sequence). The CDR3 sequence is 16 residues long. With V trimmed by 6 bases and J by 6 bases, 16 bases remained unmatched. Described treatment: oral pan-JAK inhibitor, 5-10 mg twice daily. Both peripheral blood and punch biopsies of lesional scalp skin were obtained from patients who had alopecia areata. Sorting separated CD4+ and CD8+ T cells out of PBMCs. The study, taken as a whole, reports: The study found TCR sharing across patients less clear than in mice, possibly for HLA reasons.

The clonotype comes from a human donor with alopecia areata. Material: CD4+ T cells sorted from blood, obtained at week 24, from a patient treated with tofacitinib. The V call is TRBV6-6, the J call TRBJ2-7; 8 bases are a match to TRBD2. The CDR3 reads CASRPTKRGNWGEQYF. DNA of the CDR3: TGTGCCAGCAGGCCGACGAAGCGGGGGAATTGGGGCGAGCAGTACTTC.